These 29 T cell receptor beta chains came from one sample sequenced in a study of technical replicates of blood from a few donors. Clones were read by immunoSEQ multiplex PCR, and TCRdb kept only the in-frame ones, dropping some. The sample lists around 100,000 clones; 95% were seen once. The sequenced sample was T cells isolated from PBMCs. The receptors stem from a human donor in good health.

The gene calls are TRBV5-1 and TRBJ2-7, with D perhaps TRBD2 (6 bases). The CDR3 runs 16 residues. Per the germline V gene, CDR1 is SGHRS and CDR2 is YFSETQ. V was clipped by 0 bases and J by 3 bases, with 16 bases between them. CDR3 coding DNA: TGCGCCAGCAGCTTGGGATCTGGGGGGAATGGCTACGAGCAGTACTTC. It yields the protein CASSLGSGGNGYEQYF.

The chain joins TRBV28 to TRBJ2-1; D is unresolved. CDR1 and CDR2 (germline): MDHEN, SYDVKM. The CDR3 runs 12 residues. The V and J ends lost 3 bases and 12 bases respectively, with 12 bases between them. This CDR3 reads CASSFPLRGQFF. The CDR3 DNA sequence: TGTGCCAGCAGTTTTCCCCTCCGAGGGCAGTTCTTC.

V usage is TRBV12-5 and J usage is TRBJ1-1, with 8 bases lining up with TRBD1. Germline values: CDR1 LGHNT, CDR2 FRNRAP. Trimming took 8 bases from V and 0 from J; bases not matched to a gene: 14. CDR3 length: 17 residues. The CDR3 reads CASNFRGHLTMNTEAFF. The CDR3, as DNA: TGTGCTAGTAACTTCAGGGGGCATCTAACTATGAACACTGAAGCTTTCTTT. Filled out from reference TRBV12-5 and TRBJ1-1, the complete variable domain reads DARVTQTPRHKVTEMGQEVTMRCQPILGHNTVFWYRQTMMQGLELLAYFRNRAPLDDSGMPKDRFSAEMPDATLATLKIQPSEPRDSAVYFCASNFRGHLTMNTEAFFGQGTRLTVV.

The chain couples TRBV28 to TRBJ2-7; weak D call: TRBD2 (7 bases). Trimming removed 5 bases at V and 4 bases at J, with 21 bases between. CDR1 MDHEN and CDR2 SYDVKM come from the germline V gene. The CDR3 contains 16 residues. As DNA, the CDR3 is TGTGCCAGCAGTCCCAACTCCGCGGGGGCGCGGTACGAGCAGTACTTC. Translation gives CASSPNSAGARYEQYF.

The chain carries TRBV4-3 and TRBJ2-7; D may be TRBD1 (5 bases). CDR1 is LGHNA and CDR2 is YSLEER in the germline V gene. The germline V and J ends were trimmed by 3 bases and 5 bases, with 11 bases remaining between them. CDR3 length equals 13 residues. CDR3 amino acids: CASSQYGAHEQYF. DNA for the CDR3: TGCGCCAGCAGCCAGTATGGGGCCCACGAGCAGTACTTC.

The chain employs TRBV28 and TRBJ2-7; no clear D. Germline V gene sequence: CDR1 MDHEN, CDR2 SYDVKM. The CDR3 sequence is 15 residues long. V lost 5 bases, J lost 4 bases, and 18 bases lay in between. The CDR3 coding sequence is TGTGCCAGCAGTCCTACGCCGGGTCAGCTATACGAGCAGTACTTC. Residues: CASSPTPGQLYEQYF.

The V call is TRBV6-6, the J call TRBJ2-5, with 8 positions matching TRBD1. The length of the CDR3 is 14 residues. Trimming at V came to 6 bases and at J to 1 base, leaving 4 bases not matched to a gene. CDR1 is MNHNY, CDR2 SVGAGI, per germline (reference sequence). CDR3 residues: CASSYGQGQETQYF. The DNA for the CDR3 is TGTGCCAGCAGCTATGGACAGGGCCAAGAGACCCAGTACTTC.

The chain combines TRBV11-2 with TRBJ2-3, with D hard to call. V shed 5 bases and J shed 2 bases, with 8 bases lying between them. Germline CDR1 and CDR2: SGHAT and FQNNGV. The CDR3 has 13 residues. CDR3 nucleotides: TGTGCCAGCAGCACCTACTACACAGATACGCAGTATTTT. Translation: CASSTYYTDTQYF.

The gene calls are TRBV7-9 and TRBJ1-1; D uncertain. The germline V gene encodes CDR1 SEHNR and CDR2 FQNEAQ (reference sequence). Trimming took off 5 bases at V and 1 base at J, with 11 bases between the two ends. The CDR3 totals 14 residues. Here the CDR3 reads CASSTPTKNTEAFF. As DNA, the CDR3 is TGTGCCAGCAGCACCCCGACAAAGAACACTGAAGCTTTCTTT.

This clone was found once. The chain has TRBV7-8 and TRBJ1-5, with TRBD1 identical over 9 bases. The germline CDR1 and CDR2 sequences are SGHVS and FQNEAQ. The junction had 8 bases not matched to a gene; V was cut back by 5 bases and J by 0 bases. The CDR3 sequence is 17 residues long. In DNA form, the CDR3 reads TGTGCCAGCAGCGTAGTAACAGGGGGCTATAGCAATCAGCCCCAGCATTTT. It codes for CASSVVTGGYSNQPQHF.

CDR3 protein: CASSSTSGYSYNEQFF. The CDR3 region has the DNA TGTGCCAGCAGCTCTACTAGCGGGTACTCCTACAATGAGCAGTTCTTC. The rearrangement joins TRBV7-2 to TRBJ2-1; 9 bases match TRBD2. The junction had 4 bases not matched to a gene; V was cut back by 4 bases and J by 0 bases. CDR3 size: 16 residues. CDR1 is SGHTA and CDR2 is FQGNSA in the germline V gene.

The J gene is TRBJ2-1, the V gene TRBV7-3; 15 bases agree with TRBD2. This CDR3 spans 15 amino acids. CDR1 SGHTA and CDR2 FQGTGA come from the germline V gene. With 4 bases clipped from V and 12 bases from J, the junction kept 7 bases outside the gene matches. CDR3 protein: CASSSGLAGGLGQFF. Written as DNA, the CDR3 is TGTGCCAGCAGCTCGGGACTAGCGGGAGGACTAGGGCAGTTCTTC. Supplemented by reference TRBV7-3 and TRBJ2-1, the full variable domain reads GAGVSQTPSNKVTEKGKYVELRCDPISGHTALYWYRQSLGQGPEFLIYFQGTGAADDSGLPNDRFFAVRPEGSVSTLKIQRTERGDSAVYLCASSSGLAGGLGQFFGPGTRLTVL.

The chain employs TRBV6-6 and TRBJ2-5; 9 positions agree with TRBD2. Looked up from germline, CDR1 is MNHNY and CDR2 is SVGAGI (reference sequence). The CDR3 has 15 amino acids. J was trimmed by 3 bases and V by 6 bases; bases with no gene match: 8. The CDR3 DNA follows: TGTGCCAGCAGCCAGCAATTAGCGGGAGAAGAGACCCAGTACTTC. Protein sequence: CASSQQLAGEETQYF.

This chain connects TRBV19 to TRBJ2-7; 8 bases are a match to TRBD1. J gave up 0 bases and V 8 bases, and 3 bases lay outside the gene matches. CDR3 size: 13 residues. Germline V gives CDR1 LNHDA, CDR2 SQIVND (reference sequence). The CDR3 DNA is TGTGCCAGTGGGGACAGGAGCTCCTACGAGCAGTACTTC. The encoded protein is CASGDRSSYEQYF. The whole variable domain, filled in from reference TRBV19 and TRBJ2-7, reads DGGITQSPKYLFRKEGQNVTLSCEQNLNHDAMYWYRQDPGQGLRLIYYSQIVNDFQKGDIAEGYSVSREKKESFPLTVTSAQKNPTAFYLCASGDRSSYEQYFGPGTRLTVT.

The rearrangement joins TRBV7-8 to TRBJ1-1; D is unresolved. The CDR3 totals 16 residues. V lost 0 bases, J lost 1 base, and 12 bases lay in between. CDR1 and CDR2 (germline): SGHVS, FQNEAQ. Written as DNA, the CDR3 is TGTGCCAGCAGCTTAGCGGCAAGAAGTTCGAACACTGAAGCTTTCTTT. Its protein product is CASSLAARSSNTEAFF.

For the CDR3, the DNA is TGCGCCAGCAGTGAGTCGATTAGGACAGGAGTTAACACTGAAGCTTTCTTT. Amino acid sequence: CASSESIRTGVNTEAFF. The J gene is TRBJ1-1, the V gene TRBV10-1; 7 nucleotides match TRBD1. Germline V gives CDR1 WNHNN, CDR2 SYGVQD (reference sequence). CDR3 size: 17 residues. V lost 0 bases and J lost 2; bases outside the gene matches: 9.

The rearrangement links TRBV30 to TRBJ2-1; tentatively, D is TRBD2 (6 bases). Germline CDR1 GTSNPN, CDR2 SVGIG (reference sequence). The CDR3 runs to 13 residues. Trimming left V 4 bases short and J 9 bases short, with 16 bases between. The CDR3 reads CAWTRTGVSEQFF. For the CDR3, the DNA is TGTGCCTGGACTCGAACGGGGGTTAGTGAGCAGTTCTTC. Full variable domain (missing parts from reference TRBV30 and TRBJ2-1): SQTIHQWPATLVQPVGSPLSLECTVEGTSNPNLYWYRQAAGRGLQLLFYSVGIGQISSEVPQNLSASRPQDRQFILSSKKLLLSDSGFYLCAWTRTGVSEQFFGPGTRLTVL.

V usage is TRBV7-3 and J usage is TRBJ1-1; D is ambiguous. Per germline, CDR1 SGHTA and CDR2 FQGTGA. V lost 5 bases, J lost 10 bases, and 14 bases lay in between. This CDR3 contains 12 residues. The CDR3 spells CASSPTGDGAFF. DNA of the CDR3: TGTGCCAGCAGCCCGACTGGAGATGGAGCTTTCTTT.

This clone was detected only once. The chain has TRBV4-3 and TRBJ2-3; 11 bases match TRBD2. This CDR3 is 16 amino acids long. J was trimmed by 4 bases and V by 0 bases; bases with no gene match: 3. Germline CDR1 LGHNA, CDR2 YSLEER. The CDR3 loop is CASSQDLAGGPDTQYF. The CDR3 nucleotides are TGCGCCAGCAGCCAAGATTTAGCGGGAGGGCCAGATACGCAGTATTTT.

The genes are TRBV5-1 and TRBJ2-1; D uncertain. This CDR3 comprises 13 residues. The germline V gene has CDR1 SGHRS and CDR2 YFSETQ. Trimming removed 1 base at V and 10 bases at J, with 12 bases between. CDR3 nucleotide sequence: TGCGCCAGCAGCTTGCGAACGTCCTACGAGCAGTTCTTC. Translating gives CASSLRTSYEQFF.

The rearrangement links TRBV30 to TRBJ1-2; D call uncertain. In germline, CDR1 is GTSNPN, CDR2 SVGIG (reference sequence). The V end lost 3 bases, the J end lost 11 bases, and 13 bases lay between the germline ends. The CDR3 sequence is 11 residues long. CDR3 loop: CAWRSGIRYTF. The CDR3 DNA sequence: TGTGCCTGGAGGTCCGGGATCCGGTACACCTTC.

As DNA, the CDR3 is TGTGCCTGGAGTGTACCAGGGGGAAACACCATATATTTT. Translation: CAWSVPGGNTIYF. The chain uses TRBV30 and TRBJ1-3, with a possible D match to TRBD1 (5 bases). The V gene lost 0 bases and the J gene lost 4 bases, with 7 bases spanning the gap. CDR3 length: 13 amino acids. Germline lookup yields CDR1 GTSNPN and CDR2 SVGIG (reference sequence). The full variable domain, rest sourced from reference TRBV30 and TRBJ1-3, is SQTIHQWPATLVQPVGSPLSLECTVEGTSNPNLYWYRQAAGRGLQLLFYSVGIGQISSEVPQNLSASRPQDRQFILSSKKLLLSDSGFYLCAWSVPGGNTIYFGEGSWLTVV.

The rearrangement uses TRBV18 and TRBJ1-3, with a weak D call TRBD1 (5 bases). The length of the CDR3 is 14 residues. Germline V gene lookup returns CDR1 KGHSH and CDR2 LQKENI. V lost 1 base and J lost 2, with 6 bases in between. CDR3 coding DNA: TGTGCCAGCTCACCACAACAGGCTGGAAACACCATATATTTT. This codes for CASSPQQAGNTIYF.

The V gene is TRBV28, the J gene TRBJ1-2, with D unclear. V lost 1 base, J lost 5 bases, and 8 bases lay in between. Germline assignment: CDR1 MDHEN and CDR2 SYDVKM. The CDR3 has 13 residues. Written as DNA, the CDR3 is TGTGCCAGCAGTTTATCCGGGGAATATGGCTACACCTTC. Translation: CASSLSGEYGYTF.

The rearrangement links TRBV6-1 to TRBJ2-1; D unresolved. This CDR3 contains 11 residues. The germline V and J ends were trimmed by 7 bases and 4 bases, with 5 bases remaining between them. Germline V gene lookup returns CDR1 MNHNS and CDR2 SASEGT. The CDR3 is CASTRYNEQFF. In DNA form, the CDR3 reads TGTGCCAGCACTCGGTACAATGAGCAGTTCTTC.

The chain joins TRBV7-3 to TRBJ2-2; possibly TRBD1 for D (5 bases). The CDR3 totals 14 residues. Germline values: CDR1 SGHTA, CDR2 FQGTGA. The V end lost 1 base, the J end lost 5 bases, and 8 bases lay between the germline ends. The CDR3 region is CASSLNPGTGELFF. CDR3 coding DNA: TGTGCCAGCAGCTTAAATCCAGGGACCGGGGAGCTGTTTTTT.

The chain joins TRBV30 to TRBJ2-7, with TRBD2 identical over 10 bases. J lost 12 bases, V lost 1 base, and 12 bases had no gene match. Germline V CDR1 and CDR2: GTSNPN, SVGIG (reference sequence). The CDR3 length is 14 residues. This chain's CDR3 is CAWSGGLAGEPRYF. The CDR3 bases are TGTGCCTGGAGTGGTGGCCTAGCGGGAGAGCCCCGGTACTTC.

The rearrangement uses TRBV7-6 and TRBJ2-1; maybe TRBD1 (7 bases). The ends were cut back, 5 bases at V and 7 bases at J, with 24 bases in the middle. CDR1 and CDR2 from the germline V gene are SGHVS and FNYEAQ. The CDR3 consists of 17 residues. The CDR3 loop is CASSGRGLRAGGNEQFF. CDR3 coding DNA: TGTGCCAGCAGCGGTAGGGGGTTGCGGGCAGGGGGGAATGAGCAGTTCTTC.

This clone showed up just once. The genes are TRBV10-3 and TRBJ1-5; 8 nucleotides match TRBD1. Germline CDR1 and CDR2: ENHRY and SYGVKD. There are 13 residues in the CDR3. Trimming removed 6 bases from V and 7 bases from J; junction bases left unmatched: 5. The CDR3 loop is CAISATGDQPQHF. The CDR3 DNA reads as TGTGCCATCAGCGCGACAGGGGACCAGCCCCAGCATTTT.